This TCR beta chain is from a study of blood T cell repertoires in COVID-19 (dated by TCRdb to between 2020 and 2021). Regarding the complete study: Samples from collaborators originated in the United States, Italy and Spain and spanned both the acute and convalescent phases of COVID-19. The material from the prospective study consisted of cDNA or gDNA derived from T cells, B-cell-depleted T cells, or PBMCs. Subjects who had been exposed to COVID-19, were actively infected with it, or had recovered from it provided the deeply sampled blood TCRbeta repertoires that made up the dataset. The repertoires were released in a freely available public database meant as a resource for research on the immune response to SARS-CoV-2. Samples were obtained from the ongoing ImmuneRACE study (first 160 participants) and from 950 to 1,500 subjects provided by 6 global collaborators. Sample metadata almost always included a de-identified subject ID, COVID-19 status, age in years and sex. Where available, HLA class I and class II types were taken from metadata supplied by the sample provider and were not determined by assay-based typing.

General study outcomes and caveats: How much clinical and demographic metadata was included differed by source and by participant, and the metadata was provided uncurated.

The immunoSEQ Assay, a bias-controlled multiplex PCR, was used to amplify TCRbeta CDR3 regions from genomic DNA. The original methods were these. The number of nucleated cells in each sample was estimated by amplification of reference gene primers within the assay. Sequence reads were collapsed and filtered to measure the absolute abundance of every unique TCRbeta CDR3 rearrangement. For each sample, productive Simpson clonality was calculated as the square root of Simpson's diversity index over productive rearrangements. TCRdb provides this immuneACCESS table in a form limited to in-frame rearrangements. Some clones are lacking; in checked studies, under half of them reflect an unresolved V gene, and why the rest are absent is not known. The DNA was the basis for D and trimming; V, J and clone size are from that table. The sample table shows 290,000 or so clones, and 85% are seen once. The ten largest clones take up less than 6.5% of the sample.

Whole blood was collected in K2EDTA tubes by collaborating institutions according to the institutions' own protocols. For TCRbeta analysis, collaborator samples were shipped as frozen whole blood, as isolated PBMCs, or as DNA extracted from either sample type. CDR1 and CDR2 (KGHSH, LQKENI) derive from the germline V gene. The V end loses 4 bases and the J end loses 6 bases, and a stretch of 11 bases separates them. The CDR3 spans 13 residues, from the cysteine through the phenylalanine. Only CDR3 DNA remains: 39 bases, in frame from the first base. Regarding this clone: What antigen it recognizes has not been identified. No much larger clonotype is one base removed from it; base qualities were not supplied.

The sequencing input was peripheral blood. The sequence links TRBV18 to TRBJ2-3; no D gene is confidently identified. The TCR comes from a man aged 50 to 60 with active or convalescent COVID-19. In nucleotide form, the sequence is TGTGCCAGCTCACAACACCATACGGATACGCAGTATTTT. It translates as CASSQHHTDTQYF.